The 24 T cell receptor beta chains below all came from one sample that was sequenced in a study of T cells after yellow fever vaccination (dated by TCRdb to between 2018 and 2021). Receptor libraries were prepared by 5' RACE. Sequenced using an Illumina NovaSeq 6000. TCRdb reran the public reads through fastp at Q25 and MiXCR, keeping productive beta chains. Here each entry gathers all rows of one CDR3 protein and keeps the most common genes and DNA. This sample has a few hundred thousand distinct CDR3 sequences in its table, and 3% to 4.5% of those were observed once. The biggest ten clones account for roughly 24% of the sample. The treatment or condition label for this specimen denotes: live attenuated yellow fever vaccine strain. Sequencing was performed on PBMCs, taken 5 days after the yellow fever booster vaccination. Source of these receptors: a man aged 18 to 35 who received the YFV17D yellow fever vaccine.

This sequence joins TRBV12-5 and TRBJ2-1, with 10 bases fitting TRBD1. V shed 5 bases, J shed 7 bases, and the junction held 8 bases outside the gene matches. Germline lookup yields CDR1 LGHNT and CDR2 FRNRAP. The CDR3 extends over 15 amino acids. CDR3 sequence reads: CASGLDRGYLNEQFF. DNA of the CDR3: TGTGCTAGTGGTCTGGACAGGGGGTACTTGAATGAGCAGTTCTTC.

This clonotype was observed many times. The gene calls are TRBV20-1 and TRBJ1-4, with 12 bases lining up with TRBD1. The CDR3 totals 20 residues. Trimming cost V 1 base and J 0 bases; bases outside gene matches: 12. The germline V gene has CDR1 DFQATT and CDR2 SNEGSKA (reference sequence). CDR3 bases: TGCAGTGCTAGAGGGCCGGGACAGGGGGCGCGATCTCCAACTAATGAAAAACTGTTTTTT. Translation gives CSARGPGQGARSPTNEKLFF.

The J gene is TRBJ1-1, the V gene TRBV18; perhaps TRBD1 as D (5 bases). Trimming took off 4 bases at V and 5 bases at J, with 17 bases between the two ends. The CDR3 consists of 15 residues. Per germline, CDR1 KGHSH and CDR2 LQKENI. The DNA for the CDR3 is TGTGCCAGCTCACGCGAGGCAGGGTTCGGGACTGAAGCTTTCTTT. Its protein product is CASSREAGFGTEAFF.

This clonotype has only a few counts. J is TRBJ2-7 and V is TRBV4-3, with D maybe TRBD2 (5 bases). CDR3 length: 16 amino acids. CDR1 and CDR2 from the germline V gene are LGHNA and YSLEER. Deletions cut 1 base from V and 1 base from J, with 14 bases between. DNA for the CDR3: TGCGCCAGCAGCCAAGCCGCGGCCGGGAATTCCTACGAGCAGTACTTC. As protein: CASSQAAAGNSYEQYF.

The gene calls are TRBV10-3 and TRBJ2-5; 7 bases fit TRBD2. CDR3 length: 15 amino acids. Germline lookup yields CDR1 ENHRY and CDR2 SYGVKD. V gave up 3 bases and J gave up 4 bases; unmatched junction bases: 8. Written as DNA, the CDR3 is TGTGCCATCAGTGAATGGGAGGGGCTAGCAGAGACCCAGTACTTC. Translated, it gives CAISEWEGLAETQYF.

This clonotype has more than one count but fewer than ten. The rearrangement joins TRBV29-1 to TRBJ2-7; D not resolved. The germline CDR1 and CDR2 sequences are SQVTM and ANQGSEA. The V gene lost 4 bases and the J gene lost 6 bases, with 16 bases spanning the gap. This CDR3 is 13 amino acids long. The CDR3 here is CSVVVERGGEQYF. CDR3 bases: TGCAGCGTTGTTGTGGAGCGAGGCGGCGAGCAGTACTTC.

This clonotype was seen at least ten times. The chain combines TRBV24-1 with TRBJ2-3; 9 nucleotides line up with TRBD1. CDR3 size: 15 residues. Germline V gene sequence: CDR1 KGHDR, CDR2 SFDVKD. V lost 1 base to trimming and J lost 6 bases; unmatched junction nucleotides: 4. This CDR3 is CATSDFGQGIDTQYF. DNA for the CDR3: TGTGCCACCAGTGATTTTGGACAGGGGATCGATACGCAGTATTTT.

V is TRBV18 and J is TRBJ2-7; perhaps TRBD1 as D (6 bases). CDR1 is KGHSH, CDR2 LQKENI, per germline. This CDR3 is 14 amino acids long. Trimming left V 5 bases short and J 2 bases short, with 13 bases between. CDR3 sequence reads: CASSEKQGPYEQYV. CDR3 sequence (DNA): TGTGCCAGCTCAGAAAAACAGGGCCCCTACGAGCAGTACGTC.

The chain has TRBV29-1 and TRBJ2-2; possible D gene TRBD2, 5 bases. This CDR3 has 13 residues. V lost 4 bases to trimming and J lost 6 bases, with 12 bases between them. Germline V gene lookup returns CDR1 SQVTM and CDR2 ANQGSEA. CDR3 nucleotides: TGCAGCGTTGGAGGAGGTACCTCCGGGGAGCTGTTTTTT. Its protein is CSVGGGTSGELFF.

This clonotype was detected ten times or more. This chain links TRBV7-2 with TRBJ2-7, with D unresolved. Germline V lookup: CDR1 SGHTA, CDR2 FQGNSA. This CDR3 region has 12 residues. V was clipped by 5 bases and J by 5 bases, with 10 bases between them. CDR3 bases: TGTGCCAGCAGCCTGTGGAAGGACGAGCAGTACTTC. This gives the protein CASSLWKDEQYF.

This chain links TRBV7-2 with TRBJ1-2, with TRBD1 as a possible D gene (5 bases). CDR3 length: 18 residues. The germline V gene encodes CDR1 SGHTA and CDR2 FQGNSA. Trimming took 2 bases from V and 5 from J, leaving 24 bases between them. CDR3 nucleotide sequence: TGTGCCAGCAGCTTACAGCGCTCAGTATCGGGGGGTAATTATGGCTACACCTTC. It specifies CASSLQRSVSGGNYGYTF.

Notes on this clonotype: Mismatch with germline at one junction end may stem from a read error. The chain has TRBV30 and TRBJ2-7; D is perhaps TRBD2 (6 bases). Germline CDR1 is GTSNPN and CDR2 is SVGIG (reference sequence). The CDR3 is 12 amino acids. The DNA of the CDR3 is TGTGCCTGGAGTGTACTGGGAGGACCAGTACACTTC. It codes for CAWSVLGGPVHF.

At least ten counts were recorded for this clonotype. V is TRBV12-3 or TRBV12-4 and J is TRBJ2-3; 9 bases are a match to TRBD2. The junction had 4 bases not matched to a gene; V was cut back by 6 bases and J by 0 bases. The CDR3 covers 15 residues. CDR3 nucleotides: TGTGCCAGCAGCCCGCTAGCGGGAAGCACAGATACGCAGTATTTT. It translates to CASSPLAGSTDTQYF.

The CDR3 loop is CASSQGALMNTEAFF. The DNA of the CDR3 is TGCGCCAGCAGCCAAGGGGCATTAATGAACACTGAAGCTTTCTTT. This chain links TRBV4-1 with TRBJ1-1; no firm D call. Trimming stripped 1 base from V and 0 bases from J, with 9 bases between. The germline CDR1 and CDR2 sequences are MGHRA and YSYEKL. The CDR3 length is 15 residues.

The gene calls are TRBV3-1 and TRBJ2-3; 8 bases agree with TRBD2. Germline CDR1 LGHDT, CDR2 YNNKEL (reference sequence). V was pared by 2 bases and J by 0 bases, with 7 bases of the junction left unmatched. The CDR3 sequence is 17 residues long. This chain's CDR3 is CASSQPPASGSTDTQYF. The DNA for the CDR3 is TGTGCCAGCAGCCAACCCCCGGCTAGCGGGAGCACAGATACGCAGTATTTT.

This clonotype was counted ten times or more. The CDR3 protein is CSAIRTSGGLQETQYF. DNA for the CDR3: TGCAGTGCTATCAGGACTAGCGGGGGGCTCCAAGAGACCCAGTACTTC. The chain combines TRBV20-1 with TRBJ2-5, with 14 nucleotides matching TRBD2. CDR1 is DFQATT and CDR2 is SNEGSKA in the germline V gene (reference sequence). The length of the CDR3 is 16 residues. The J segment lost 1 base and the V segment lost 4 bases, leaving 5 bases of the junction unmatched.

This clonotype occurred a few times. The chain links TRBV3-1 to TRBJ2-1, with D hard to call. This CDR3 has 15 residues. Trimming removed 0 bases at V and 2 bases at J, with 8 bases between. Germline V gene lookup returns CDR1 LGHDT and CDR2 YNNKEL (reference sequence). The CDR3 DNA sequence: TGTGCCAGCAGCCAAGAACTCCAAGCCTACAATGAGCAGTTCTTC. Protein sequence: CASSQELQAYNEQFF.

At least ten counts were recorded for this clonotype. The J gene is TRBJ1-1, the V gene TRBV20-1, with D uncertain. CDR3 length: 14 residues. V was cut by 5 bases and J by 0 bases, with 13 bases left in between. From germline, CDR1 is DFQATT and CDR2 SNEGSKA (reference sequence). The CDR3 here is CSAERGDLNTEAFF. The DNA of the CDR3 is TGCAGTGCTGAACGAGGCGATTTGAACACTGAAGCTTTCTTT.

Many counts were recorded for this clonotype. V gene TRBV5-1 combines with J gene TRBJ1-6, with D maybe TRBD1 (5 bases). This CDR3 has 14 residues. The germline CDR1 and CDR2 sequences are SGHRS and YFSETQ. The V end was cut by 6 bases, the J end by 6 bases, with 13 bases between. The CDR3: CASKGSLGNSPLHF. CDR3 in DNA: TGCGCCAGCAAGGGGAGCCTGGGTAATTCACCCCTCCACTTT.

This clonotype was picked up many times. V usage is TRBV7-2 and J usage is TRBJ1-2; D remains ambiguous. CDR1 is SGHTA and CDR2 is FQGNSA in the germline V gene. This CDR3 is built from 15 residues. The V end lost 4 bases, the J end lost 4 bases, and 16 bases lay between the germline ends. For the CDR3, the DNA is TGTGCCAGCAGCTCCGTAACGATGGGATCCTATGGCTACACCTTC. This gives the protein CASSSVTMGSYGYTF.

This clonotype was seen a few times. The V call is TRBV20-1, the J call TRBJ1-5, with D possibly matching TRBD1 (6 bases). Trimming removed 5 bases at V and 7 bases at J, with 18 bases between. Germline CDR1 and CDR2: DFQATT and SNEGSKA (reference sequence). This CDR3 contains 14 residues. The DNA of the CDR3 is TGCAGTGCTGCTTCCGGGACATTCAACCAGCCCCAGCATTTT. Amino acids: CSAASGTFNQPQHF.

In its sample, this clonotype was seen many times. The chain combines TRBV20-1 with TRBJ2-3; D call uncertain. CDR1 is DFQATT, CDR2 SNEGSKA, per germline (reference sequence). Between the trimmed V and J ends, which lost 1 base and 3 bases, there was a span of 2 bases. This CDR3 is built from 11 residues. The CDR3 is CSARGTDTQYF. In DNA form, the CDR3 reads TGCAGTGCTAGAGGGACAGATACGCAGTATTTT.

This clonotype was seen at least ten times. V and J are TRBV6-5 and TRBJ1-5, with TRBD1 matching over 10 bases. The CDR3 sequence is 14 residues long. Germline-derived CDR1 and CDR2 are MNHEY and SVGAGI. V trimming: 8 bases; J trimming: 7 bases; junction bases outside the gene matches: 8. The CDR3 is CASHGTGEGQPQHF. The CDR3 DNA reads TGTGCCAGCCATGGGACAGGGGAAGGGCAGCCCCAGCATTTT.

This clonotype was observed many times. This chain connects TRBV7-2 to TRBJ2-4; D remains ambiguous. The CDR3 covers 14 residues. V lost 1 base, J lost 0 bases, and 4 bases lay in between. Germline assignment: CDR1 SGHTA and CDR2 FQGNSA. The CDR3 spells CASSLGGAKNIQYF. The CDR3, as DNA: TGTGCCAGCAGCTTAGGGGGAGCCAAAAACATTCAGTACTTC.